The text below deals with one T cell receptor beta chain. Its target is not known. This specimen comes from a study of cytomegalovirus exposure and HLA in healthy donors. Study findings and constraints: In vitro assays verified that a few CMV-associated chains recognized CMV antigens specifically.

The ends were cut back, 6 bases at V and 1 base at J, with 12 bases in the middle. There are 14 residues in the CDR3. Per the germline V gene, CDR1 is MNHEY and CDR2 is SMNVEV (reference sequence). Method: immunoSEQ multiplex PCR; TCRdb's copy keeps in-frame clones and lacks some. The sample includes some 190,000 clones, about 89% of them seen just once. The receptor was isolated from a man aged 25-45 years in good health and CMV-seropositive. What was sequenced was PBMCs. The chain has TRBV27 and TRBJ1-2; perhaps TRBD1 as D (5 bases). The CDR3 loop is CASSLGRNNYGYTF. CDR3 DNA sequence: TGTGCCAGCAGCCTGGGACGGAATAACTATGGCTACACCTTC.